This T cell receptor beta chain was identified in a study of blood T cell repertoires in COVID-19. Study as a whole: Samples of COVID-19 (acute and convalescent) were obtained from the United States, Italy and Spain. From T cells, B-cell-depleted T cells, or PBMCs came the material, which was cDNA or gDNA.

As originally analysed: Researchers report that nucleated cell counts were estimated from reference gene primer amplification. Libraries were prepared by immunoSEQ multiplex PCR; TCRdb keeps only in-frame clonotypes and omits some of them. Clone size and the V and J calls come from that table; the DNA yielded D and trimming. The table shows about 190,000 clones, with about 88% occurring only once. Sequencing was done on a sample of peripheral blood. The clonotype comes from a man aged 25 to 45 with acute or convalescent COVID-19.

The CDR3 loop reads CASSFLFGHANYGYTF. In DNA, the CDR3 is TGTGCCAGCAGTTTCCTCTTCGGACACGCTAACTATGGCTACACCTTC. This chain joins TRBV28 and TRBJ1-2, with D perhaps matching TRBD1 (5 bases). Between the trimmed V and J ends, which lost 3 bases and 0 bases, there was a span of 14 bases. The CDR3 runs to 16 residues. Germline-derived CDR1 and CDR2 are MDHEN and SYDVKM.